This is a list of T cell receptor beta chains from one sample in a study of cytomegalovirus exposure and HLA in healthy donors. Some clones are missing from TCRdb's copy, which holds only in-frame ones; the method was immunoSEQ multiplex PCR. The sample contains approximately 180,000 clones, about 70% of which appear only once. Sequenced: PBMCs. Source of these receptors: a woman in her thirties in good health and CMV-seronegative. The CDR3 runs from the conserved cysteine through the conserved F or W. D genes are given only for firm matches. Clone size is given for some rows only: seen once, a few or many times, or a class if the clone is expanded.

clone_size,v_call,j_call,d_call,cdr3_aa,cdr3_nt
NA,TRBV6-1,TRBJ2-5,TRBD1,CASTWTGRKETQYF,TGTGCCAGCACTTGGACAGGGAGGAAAGAGACCCAGTACTTC
NA,TRBV7-2,TRBJ2-7,TRBD2,CASSLGGTSVAYEQYF,TGTGCCAGCAGCTTAGGCGGGACTAGCGTTGCCTACGAGCAGTACTTC
NA,TRBV15,TRBJ1-4,TRBD1,CATSRGGQFNEKLFF,TGTGCCACCAGCAGAGGGGGACAGTTTAATGAAAAACTGTTTTTT
once,TRBV2,TRBJ2-1,TRBD1,CASIADRDEQFF,TGTGCCAGCATTGCCGACAGGGATGAGCAGTTCTTC
once,TRBV7-2,TRBJ2-1,TRBD2,CASSRYPGLAGIYNEQFF,TGTGCCAGCAGCCGTTATCCCGGACTAGCGGGGATCTACAATGAGCAGTTCTTC
few,TRBV29-1,TRBJ1-1,TRBD1,CSVEYRGTGNTEAFF,TGCAGCGTTGAGTACAGGGGAACGGGGAACACTGAAGCTTTCTTT
NA,TRBV7-9,TRBJ2-5,NA,CASSQDRKETQYF,TGTGCCAGCAGTCAAGACAGAAAAGAGACCCAGTACTTC
NA,TRBV6-5,TRBJ2-5,NA,CASSRQETQYF,TGTGCCAGCAGTCGCCAAGAGACCCAGTACTTC
NA,TRBV20-1,TRBJ1-1,TRBD1,CSARRDSEAFF,TGCAGTGCTAGGAGGGACAGTGAAGCTTTCTTT
NA,TRBV5-4,TRBJ2-3,TRBD2,CASSLGTSGGVDTQYF,TGTGCCAGCAGCCTAGGGACTAGCGGGGGGGTGGATACGCAGTATTTT
NA,TRBV11-2,TRBJ1-1,TRBD1,CASSLGAGGLTEAFF,TGTGCCAGCAGCTTAGGGGCAGGGGGCCTCACTGAAGCTTTCTTT
NA,TRBV27,TRBJ1-3,NA,CASSSSLFSGNTIYF,TGTGCCAGCAGTTCGTCTCTTTTCTCTGGAAACACCATATATTTT
NA,TRBV6-6,TRBJ1-3,NA,CASSYGGGGAGNTIYF,TGTGCCAGCAGTTACGGAGGAGGAGGGGCTGGAAACACCATATATTTT
NA,TRBV15,TRBJ1-2,TRBD1,CATSGAFGQGPTHSVNYGYTF,TGTGCCACCAGCGGAGCATTCGGACAGGGGCCGACCCACTCCGTTAACTATGGCTACACCTTC
NA,TRBV11-1,TRBJ2-5,TRBD1,CASSLGTGLGETQYF,TGTGCCAGCAGCTTAGGGACAGGTTTGGGAGAGACCCAGTACTTC
NA,TRBV27,TRBJ2-3,NA,CASSLEVYGTDTQYF,TGTGCCAGCAGTCTGGAGGTGTATGGCACAGATACGCAGTATTTT
few,TRBV6-4,TRBJ2-1,TRBD2,CASSDSSGNYNEQFF,TGTGCCAGCAGTGACTCTAGCGGGAACTACAATGAGCAGTTCTTC
once,TRBV5-5,TRBJ1-4,TRBD1,CASSFTGGNEKLFF,TGTGCCAGCAGCTTTACAGGGGGTAATGAAAAACTGTTTTTT
NA,TRBV29-1,TRBJ2-7,NA,CSVEVSIHEQYF,TGCAGCGTTGAGGTTAGCATCCACGAGCAGTACTTC
NA,TRBV7-6,TRBJ2-1,TRBD2,CASSYGTSGTLFF,TGTGCCAGCAGCTACGGGACTAGCGGGACTCTGTTCTTC
few,TRBV5-5,TRBJ2-7,TRBD1,CASSWTPGQGHEQYF,TGTGCCAGCAGCTGGACGCCGGGACAGGGCCACGAGCAGTACTTC
NA,TRBV5-1,TRBJ1-2,NA,CASSLAFYGYTF,TGCGCCAGCAGCTTGGCCTTCTATGGCTACACCTTC
NA,TRBV5-4,TRBJ2-1,TRBD2,CASSSPGLAGMNEQFF,TGTGCCAGCAGCTCACCGGGACTAGCAGGGATGAATGAGCAGTTCTTC
NA,TRBV27,TRBJ2-7,TRBD2,CASSSAGEPIYEQYF,TGTGCCAGCAGTTCAGCGGGAGAGCCCATCTACGAGCAGTACTTC
NA,TRBV6-6,TRBJ1-4,TRBD1,CASKQGNEKLFF,TGTGCCAGCAAACAGGGGAATGAAAAACTGTTTTTT
NA,TRBV5-1,TRBJ1-4,NA,CASSSRGTTNEKLFF,TGCGCCAGCAGCTCCCGGGGGACAACTAATGAAAAACTGTTTTTT
NA,TRBV10-1,TRBJ2-3,TRBD1,CASSEGQGTDTQYF,TGCGCCAGCAGTGAGGGACAGGGGACAGATACGCAGTATTTT
once,TRBV11-2,TRBJ2-5,NA,CASSFRETQYF,TGTGCCAGCAGCTTTAGAGAGACCCAGTACTTC
NA,TRBV7-9,TRBJ2-1,NA,CASSLGQGRFEQFF,TGTGCCAGCAGCTTAGGGCAGGGCAGGTTTGAGCAGTTCTTC